This TCR beta chain was identified during a study of T cells in localized non-small cell lung cancer. Study-wide findings and caveats: Appearance in adjacent lung was seen for a median roughly 50 of the top 100 tumor clones. Longer overall survival associated with higher blood T cell density; shorter survival with higher adjacent-lung clonality. The highest T cell clonality was in uninvolved adjacent lung, above tumor. It remains possible that heterogeneity exists, since only one tumor region was sequenced.

As to this clone: Its antigen remains unidentified.

Data came from immunoSEQ multiplex PCR; TCRdb stores just in-frame clones and leaves some out. Among 25,000 to 30,000 clones listed, over 80% were seen once. V was pared by 6 bases and J by 0 bases, with 11 bases between. Germline loops: CDR1 MDHEN, CDR2 SYDVKM. CDR3 length equals 15 residues. The clonotype originates from a woman aged 35 to 69 with stage III lung adenocarcinoma. Sequencing used peripheral blood mononuclear cells, obtained before any cancer treatment. The chain recombines TRBV28 with TRBJ1-4; unclear D gene. CDR3 bases: TGTGCCAGCAGGGCTGTGGGAGCAACTAATGAAAAACTGTTTTTT. It codes for CASRAVGATNEKLFF.